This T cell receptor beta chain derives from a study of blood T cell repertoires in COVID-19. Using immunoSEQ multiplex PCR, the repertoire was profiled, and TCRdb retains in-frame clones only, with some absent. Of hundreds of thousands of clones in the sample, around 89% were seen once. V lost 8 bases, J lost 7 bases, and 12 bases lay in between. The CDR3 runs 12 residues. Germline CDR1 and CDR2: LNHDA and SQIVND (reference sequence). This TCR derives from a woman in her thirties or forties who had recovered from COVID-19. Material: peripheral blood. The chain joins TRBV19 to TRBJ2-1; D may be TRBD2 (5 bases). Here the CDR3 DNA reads TGTGCCAGTCAGGAGAGCGGAAATGAGCAGTTCTTC. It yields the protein CASQESGNEQFF.